Included here is one T cell receptor (beta chain) sequence, with context. The antigen remains undetermined. These data originate in a study of PD-1 blockade in mismatch repair-deficient tumors. General observations from the study: Rapid post-treatment expansion, then contraction, generally preceding radiologic response, marked tumor-resident clones.

Using immunoSEQ multiplex PCR, the repertoire was profiled, and TCRdb retains in-frame clones only, with some absent. The sample shows tens of thousands of clones, about 80% of them seen only once. CDR3 length: 13 amino acids. V was clipped by 2 bases and J by 1 base, with 5 bases between them. Germline V gives CDR1 MNHEY, CDR2 SVGAGI. The receptor was isolated from an adult with mismatch repair-deficient cancer. The chain joins TRBV6-5 to TRBJ1-1; no clear D gene. Sequenced material: peripheral blood, taken 4 weeks after starting pembrolizumab. CDR3 loop: CASSYGQNTEAFF. CDR3 coding DNA: TGTGCCAGCAGTTACGGGCAGAACACTGAAGCTTTCTTT.